The 12 T cell receptor beta chains listed next were all sequenced from one sample in a study of siplizumab effects on memory and regulatory T cells. The repertoire was sequenced with immunoSEQ multiplex PCR; TCRdb's copy has only in-frame clones and lacks some. The data hold around 87,000 clones, with more than 80% observed a single time. The specimen sequenced was CD4+ T cells sorted from blood. The receptors stem from a human donor in good health.

V gene TRBV5-1 combines with J gene TRBJ2-1; D gene ambiguous. This CDR3 has 11 amino acids. V was pared by 1 base and J by 6 bases, with 2 bases between. The germline CDR1 and CDR2 sequences are SGHRS and YFSETQ. CDR3 bases: TGCGCCAGCAGCTTGTTCAATGAGCAGTTCTTC. It is translated as CASSLFNEQFF.

V and J are TRBV19 and TRBJ2-7; possibly TRBD1 for D (5 bases). The germline V gene encodes CDR1 LNHDA and CDR2 SQIVND (reference sequence). V shed 7 bases and J shed 7 bases, with 17 bases lying between them. The CDR3 covers 13 residues. DNA for the CDR3: TGTGCCAGTATTGACAGAACCTCCTTGGAGCAGTACTTC. Amino acid sequence: CASIDRTSLEQYF.

This chain connects TRBV7-3 to TRBJ2-7; TRBD1 matches at 11 bases. Germline assignment: CDR1 SGHTA and CDR2 FQGTGA. V trimming: 5 bases; J trimming: 6 bases; junction bases outside the gene matches: 12. The CDR3 consists of 16 residues. CDR3 in amino acids: CASSPGQGVCAAEQYF. CDR3 bases: TGTGCCAGCAGCCCGGGACAGGGGGTGTGCGCAGCCGAGCAGTACTTC.

This CDR3 is CAISVSGLNTDTQYF. Written as DNA, the CDR3 is TGTGCCATCAGTGTGTCGGGACTCAACACAGATACGCAGTATTTT. The chain combines TRBV10-3 with TRBJ2-3; possible D gene TRBD2, 6 bases. This CDR3 has 15 amino acids. CDR1 ENHRY and CDR2 SYGVKD come from the germline V gene. Deletions cut 4 bases from V and 2 bases from J, with 13 bases between.

V is TRBV19 and J is TRBJ2-7, with 9 bases matching TRBD1. From germline, CDR1 is LNHDA and CDR2 SQIVND (reference sequence). The CDR3 has 14 residues. V gave up 5 bases and J gave up 3 bases; unmatched junction bases: 5. CDR3 loop: CASSAWDRDYEQYF. The CDR3 DNA sequence: TGTGCCAGTAGTGCCTGGGACAGGGACTACGAGCAGTACTTC.

The chain couples TRBV9 to TRBJ2-1; the D gene is possibly TRBD2 (6 bases). Germline values: CDR1 SGDLS, CDR2 YYNGEE. This CDR3 has 15 amino acids. V lost 0 bases and J lost 6, with 13 bases in between. CDR3 in DNA: TGTGCCAGCAGCGTAGTAGCGGCCCCAATCAATGAGCAGTTCTTC. It is translated as CASSVVAAPINEQFF. Drawing the rest from reference TRBV9 and TRBJ2-1, the complete variable domain is DSGVTQTPKHLITATGQRVTLRCSPRSGDLSVYWYQQSLDQGLQFLIQYYNGEERAKGNILERFSAQQFPDLHSELNLSSLELGDSALYFCASSVVAAPINEQFFGPGTRLTVL.

This chain connects TRBV10-3 to TRBJ1-2; 7 positions agree with TRBD1. The ends lost 11 bases at V and 0 bases at J; junction bases unmatched: 9. CDR3 length: 14 amino acids. CDR1 is ENHRY, CDR2 SYGVKD, per germline. The DNA for the CDR3 is TGTGCCTCTTCCTCTGACAGGGCTAACTATGGCTACACCTTC. This codes for CASSSDRANYGYTF.

The chain couples TRBV4-3 to TRBJ2-7, with 9 bases that match TRBD2. Germline values: CDR1 LGHNA, CDR2 YSLEER. The CDR3 runs to 15 residues. Losses at the gene ends were 1 base for V and 3 bases for J; bases not matched to a gene: 4. CDR3 protein: CASSQAATSGYEQYF. For the CDR3, the DNA is TGCGCCAGCAGCCAAGCGGCGACTAGCGGCTACGAGCAGTACTTC.

This sequence joins TRBV7-2 and TRBJ2-1; 9 bases are shared with TRBD2. CDR1 and CDR2 from the germline V gene are SGHTA and FQGNSA. This CDR3 has 16 residues. Trimming cost V 1 base and J 4 bases; bases outside gene matches: 5. CDR3 bases: TGTGCCAGCAGCTTAGATTCTAGCGGGATGTACAATGAGCAGTTCTTC. Protein product: CASSLDSSGMYNEQFF.

This clone was seen just once. The rearrangement links TRBV12-5 to TRBJ1-2; perhaps TRBD1 as D (6 bases). The V end was cut by 5 bases, the J end by 4 bases, with 8 bases between. Germline V gene sequence: CDR1 LGHNT, CDR2 FRNRAP. The CDR3 consists of 12 residues. The CDR3 DNA reads as TGTGCTAGTGGTCAGGGGACCTATGGCTACACCTTC. As protein: CASGQGTYGYTF.

The chain combines TRBV30 with TRBJ1-3, with no clear D. Between the trimmed V and J ends, which lost 7 bases and 2 bases, there was a span of 12 bases. CDR1 is GTSNPN and CDR2 is SVGIG in the germline V gene (reference sequence). The length of the CDR3 is 13 residues. CDR3 nucleotides: TGTGCCTTTGGGAGGCACCCTGGAAACACCATATATTTT. It encodes CAFGRHPGNTIYF.

V gene TRBV6-5 combines with J gene TRBJ1-2; D ambiguous. The V gene lost 6 bases and the J gene lost 1 base, with 15 bases spanning the gap. Germline V gives CDR1 MNHEY, CDR2 SVGAGI. This CDR3 is built from 15 residues. Here the CDR3 DNA reads TGTGCCAGCAGACATGGCCGGATTCTTAACTATGGCTACACCTTC. Translating gives CASRHGRILNYGYTF.